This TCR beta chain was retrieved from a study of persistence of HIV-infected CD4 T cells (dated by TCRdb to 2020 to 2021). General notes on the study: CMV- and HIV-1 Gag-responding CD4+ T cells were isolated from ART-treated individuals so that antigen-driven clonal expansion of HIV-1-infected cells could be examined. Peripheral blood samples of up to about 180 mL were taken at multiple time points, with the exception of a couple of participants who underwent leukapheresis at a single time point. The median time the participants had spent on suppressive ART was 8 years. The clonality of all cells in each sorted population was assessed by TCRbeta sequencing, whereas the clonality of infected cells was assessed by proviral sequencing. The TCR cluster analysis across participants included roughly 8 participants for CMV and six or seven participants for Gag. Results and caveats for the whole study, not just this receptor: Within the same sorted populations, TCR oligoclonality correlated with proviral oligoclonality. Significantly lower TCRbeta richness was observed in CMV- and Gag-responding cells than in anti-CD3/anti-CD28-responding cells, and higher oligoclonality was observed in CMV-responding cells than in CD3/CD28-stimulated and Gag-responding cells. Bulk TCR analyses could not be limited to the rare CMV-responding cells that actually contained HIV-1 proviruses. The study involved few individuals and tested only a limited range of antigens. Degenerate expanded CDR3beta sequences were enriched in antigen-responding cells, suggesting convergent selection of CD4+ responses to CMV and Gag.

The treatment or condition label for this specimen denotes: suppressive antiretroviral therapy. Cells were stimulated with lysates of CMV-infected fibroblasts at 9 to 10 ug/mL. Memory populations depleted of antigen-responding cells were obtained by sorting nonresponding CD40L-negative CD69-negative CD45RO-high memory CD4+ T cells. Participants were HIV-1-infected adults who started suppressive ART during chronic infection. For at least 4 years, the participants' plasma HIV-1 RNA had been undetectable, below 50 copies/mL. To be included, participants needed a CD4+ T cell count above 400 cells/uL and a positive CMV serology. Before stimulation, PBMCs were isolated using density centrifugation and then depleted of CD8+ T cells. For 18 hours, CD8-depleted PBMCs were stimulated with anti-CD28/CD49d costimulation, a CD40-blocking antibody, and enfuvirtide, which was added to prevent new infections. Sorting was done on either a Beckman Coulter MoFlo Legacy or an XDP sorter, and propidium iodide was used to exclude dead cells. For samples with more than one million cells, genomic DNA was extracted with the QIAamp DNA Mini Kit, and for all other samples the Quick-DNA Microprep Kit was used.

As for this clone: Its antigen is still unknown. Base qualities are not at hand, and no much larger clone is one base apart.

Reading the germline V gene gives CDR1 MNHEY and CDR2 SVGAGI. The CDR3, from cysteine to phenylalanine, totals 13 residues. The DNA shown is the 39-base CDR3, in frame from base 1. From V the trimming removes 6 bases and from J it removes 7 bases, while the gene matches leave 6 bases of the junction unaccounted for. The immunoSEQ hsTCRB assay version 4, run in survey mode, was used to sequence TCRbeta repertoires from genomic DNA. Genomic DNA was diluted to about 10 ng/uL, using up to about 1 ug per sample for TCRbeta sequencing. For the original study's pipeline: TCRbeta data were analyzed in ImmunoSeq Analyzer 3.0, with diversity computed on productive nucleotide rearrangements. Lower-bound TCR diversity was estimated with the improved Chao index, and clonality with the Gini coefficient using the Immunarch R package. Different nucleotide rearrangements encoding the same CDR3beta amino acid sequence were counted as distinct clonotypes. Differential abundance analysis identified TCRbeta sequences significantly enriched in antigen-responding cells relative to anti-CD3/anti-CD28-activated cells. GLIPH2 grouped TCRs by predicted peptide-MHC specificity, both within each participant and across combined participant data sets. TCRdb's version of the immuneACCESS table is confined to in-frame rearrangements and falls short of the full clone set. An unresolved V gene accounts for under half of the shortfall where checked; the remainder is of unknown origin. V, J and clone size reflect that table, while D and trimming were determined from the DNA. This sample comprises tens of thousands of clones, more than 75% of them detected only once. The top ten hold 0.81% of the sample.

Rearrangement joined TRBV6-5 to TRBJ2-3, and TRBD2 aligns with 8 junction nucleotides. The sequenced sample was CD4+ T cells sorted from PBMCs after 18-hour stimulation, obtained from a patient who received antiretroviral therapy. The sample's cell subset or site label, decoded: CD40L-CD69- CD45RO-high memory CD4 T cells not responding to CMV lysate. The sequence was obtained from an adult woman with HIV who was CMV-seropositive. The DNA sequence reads TGTGCCAGCAGCCCGGGGGGGCCCCATACGCAGTATTTT. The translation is CASSPGGPHTQYF.